One sample yielded the 18 T cell receptor beta chains listed below, sequenced in a study of cytomegalovirus exposure and HLA in healthy donors. This PCR relied on a set of 60 Vbeta primers and 13 Jbeta primers. Sequencing was performed with immunoSEQ multiplex PCR; in TCRdb, only in-frame clones are kept and a portion is missing. The table records more than 150,000 clones, 82% of them present only once. Sequencing was carried out using PBMCs. Receptor source: a man in his forties or fifties in good health and CMV-seronegative.

The V and J genes are TRBV7-2 and TRBJ2-1; 9 bases fit TRBD2. The CDR3 runs to 16 residues. Unmatched junction bases numbered 12, after V lost 5 bases and J lost 7 bases. Germline CDR1 reads SGHTA; CDR2 reads FQGNSA. The CDR3, as DNA: TGTGCCAGCAGCCCCTCAGTGGCGGGAGGGGATAATGAGCAGTTCTTC. Translating gives CASSPSVAGGDNEQFF. The full variable domain, rest sourced from reference TRBV7-2 and TRBJ2-1, is GAGVSQSPSNKVTEKGKDVELRCDPISGHTALYWYRQSLGQGLEFLIYFQGNSAPDKSGLPSDRFSAERTGGSVSTLTIQRTQQEDSAVYLCASSPSVAGGDNEQFFGPGTRLTVL.

This chain connects TRBV10-3 to TRBJ2-1, with 8 bases matching TRBD1. This CDR3 has 16 residues. CDR1 and CDR2 (germline): ENHRY, SYGVKD. V was pared by 2 bases and J by 2 bases, with 5 bases of the junction left unmatched. CDR3 amino acids: CAISEGTTGAYNEQFF. The DNA of the CDR3 is TGTGCCATCAGTGAGGGGACGACAGGGGCCTACAATGAGCAGTTCTTC.

This clone was picked up one time. The chain is built from TRBV28 and TRBJ2-7, with TRBD2 matching 9 bases. Germline values: CDR1 MDHEN, CDR2 SYDVKM. The CDR3 extends over 16 amino acids. The V segment lost 6 bases and the J segment 1 base; nucleotides outside the gene matches: 10. The DNA of the CDR3 is TGTGCCAGCAGCTCCCCACGACTAGCGGTATCCTACGAGCAGTACTTC. Its translation: CASSSPRLAVSYEQYF.

The chain's CDR3 is CASSVGHGANTEAFF. The DNA of the CDR3 is TGTGCCAGCAGCGTCGGACACGGAGCGAACACTGAAGCTTTCTTT. The chain links TRBV9 to TRBJ1-1; weak D call: TRBD1 (5 bases). The germline V and J ends were trimmed by 2 bases and 1 base, with 12 bases remaining between them. In germline, CDR1 is SGDLS, CDR2 YYNGEE. The CDR3 sequence is 15 residues long.

This clone occurred once. The chain is built from TRBV6-6 and TRBJ1-1; D is perhaps TRBD1 (6 bases). Germline loops: CDR1 MNHNY, CDR2 SVGAGI (reference sequence). V lost 7 bases to trimming and J lost 10 bases, with 10 bases between them. The length of the CDR3 is 10 residues. The CDR3 protein is CASIKGGAFF. The CDR3 DNA follows: TGTGCCAGCATAAAAGGGGGAGCTTTCTTT.

The chain recombines TRBV18 with TRBJ1-2, with 10 nucleotides matching TRBD1. CDR1 KGHSH and CDR2 LQKENI come from the germline V gene. V trimming: 4 bases; J trimming: 5 bases; junction bases outside the gene matches: 4. This CDR3 has 14 amino acids. This CDR3 is CASSLPGQGYGYTF. CDR3 coding DNA: TGTGCCAGCTCACTCCCGGGACAGGGGTATGGCTACACCTTC.

The chain combines TRBV4-3 with TRBJ1-3; TRBD1 agrees at 7 bases. Germline assignment: CDR1 LGHNA and CDR2 YSLEER. V shed 0 bases and J 0 bases; nucleotides not matched to a gene: 8. CDR3 size: 18 residues. CDR3 DNA sequence: TGCGCCAGCAGCCAAGATCCCCAGGGGGGTTCCTCTGGAAACACCATATATTTT. This encodes CASSQDPQGGSSGNTIYF.

The V call is TRBV6-1, the J call TRBJ2-5, with 7 positions matching TRBD2. The germline CDR1 and CDR2 sequences are MNHNS and SASEGT. This CDR3 is 15 amino acids long. V dropped 2 bases and J dropped 2; count of bases not matched to a gene: 5. The DNA of the CDR3 is TGTGCCAGCAGTGAATCTAGCGGTCCTCAAGAGACCCAGTACTTC. Translation gives CASSESSGPQETQYF.

The J gene is TRBJ1-2, the V gene TRBV4-1, with D possibly TRBD1 on 6 matching bases. From germline, CDR1 is MGHRA and CDR2 YSYEKL. Trimming stripped 0 bases from V and 4 bases from J, with 12 bases between. CDR3 length: 15 residues. In nucleotides, the CDR3 is TGCGCCAGCAGCCAAGAGAGGGGGAGGGGCTATGGCTACACCTTC. This sequence encodes CASSQERGRGYGYTF.

V and J are TRBV19 and TRBJ2-7, with 7 bases identical to TRBD2. The V gene end was trimmed by 5 bases and the J gene end by 0 bases; junction bases not matched to a gene: 10. The CDR3 consists of 16 residues. Germline CDR1 LNHDA, CDR2 SQIVND (reference sequence). CDR3 nucleotide sequence: TGTGCCAGTAGTTCTGCTAGCGGTTTGAGCTCCTACGAGCAGTACTTC. This encodes CASSSASGLSSYEQYF. The entire variable domain, with the rest obtained from reference TRBV19 and TRBJ2-7, is as follows: DGGITQSPKYLFRKEGQNVTLSCEQNLNHDAMYWYRQDPGQGLRLIYYSQIVNDFQKGDIAEGYSVSREKKESFPLTVTSAQKNPTAFYLCASSSASGLSSYEQYFGPGTRLTVT.

CDR3 bases: TGTGCCAGCAGCCAACTACAGGGGGTCTGGTTCTATCAGTACTTC. This translates into CASSQLQGVWFYQYF. The chain employs TRBV14 and TRBJ2-7, with 8 bases lining up with TRBD1. Trimming at V came to 2 bases and at J to 10 bases, leaving 13 bases not matched to a gene. Germline V gene sequence: CDR1 SGHDN, CDR2 FVKESK. The CDR3 is 15 residues long.

This chain joins TRBV11-1 and TRBJ1-2; no reliable D call. This CDR3 is 12 amino acids long. The germline V gene has CDR1 SGHAT and CDR2 FQDESV (reference sequence). V was pared by 4 bases and J by 2 bases, with 5 bases between. CDR3 protein: CASSSENYGYTF. CDR3 nucleotide sequence: TGTGCCAGCAGCTCGGAGAACTATGGCTACACCTTC.

This chain connects TRBV2 to TRBJ1-4; no clear D gene. There are 13 residues in the CDR3. The V and J ends lost 4 bases and 10 bases respectively, with 13 bases between them. Germline CDR1 is SNHLY and CDR2 is FYNNEI. The CDR3 region is CASSVEKSGKLFF. CDR3 bases: TGTGCCAGCAGTGTGGAGAAATCTGGAAAACTGTTTTTT.

The rearrangement joins TRBV9 to TRBJ1-4; 9 positions agree with TRBD1. The V gene's germline CDR1 is SGDLS and CDR2 YYNGEE. There are 15 residues in the CDR3. After removal of 3 bases from V and 8 bases from J, the junction contained 8 bases not matched to a gene. CDR3 loop: CASSARTGDGEKLFF. Here the CDR3 DNA reads TGTGCCAGCAGCGCCAGGACAGGGGATGGAGAAAAACTGTTTTTT.

The V and J genes are TRBV5-8 and TRBJ2-1, with TRBD2 matching over 10 bases. V lost 4 bases, J lost 8 bases, and 15 bases stayed unmatched. The CDR3 sequence is 17 residues long. CDR1 is SGHTS and CDR2 is YDEGEE in the germline V gene. The CDR3 DNA follows: TGTGCCAGCAGCATAGTCGGGGCTAGCGGGGGTCGACATGAGCAGTTCTTC. As protein: CASSIVGASGGRHEQFF.

The V gene is TRBV15, the J gene TRBJ2-6; D is ambiguous. V gave up 0 bases and J gave up 2 bases, with 8 bases separating them. Germline CDR1 reads LNHNV; CDR2 reads YYDKDF (reference sequence). This CDR3 has 16 residues. CDR3 nucleotide sequence: TGTGCCACCAGCAGAGATCCCAGGACTGGGGCCAACGTCCTGACTTTC. It is translated as CATSRDPRTGANVLTF. Together with reference TRBV15 and TRBJ2-6, the CDR3 gives the full variable domain: DAMVIQNPRYQVTQFGKPVTLSCSQTLNHNVMYWYQQKSSQAPKLLFHYYDKDFNNEADTPDNFQSRRPNTSFCFLDIRSPGLGDTAMYLCATSRDPRTGANVLTFGAGSRLTVL.

The V and J genes are TRBV28 and TRBJ1-3; 9 bases align to TRBD1. V lost 6 bases to trimming and J lost 3 bases; unmatched junction nucleotides: 9. Germline V gives CDR1 MDHEN, CDR2 SYDVKM. The CDR3 is 16 amino acids. The DNA of the CDR3 is TGTGCCAGCAGATCCCCGACAGGGGGTTTTGGAAACACCATATATTTT. Its translation is CASRSPTGGFGNTIYF.

The genes are TRBV4-2 and TRBJ1-6, with a tentative D call TRBD1 (5 bases). CDR1 is LGHNA and CDR2 is YNFKEQ in the germline V gene. The CDR3 loop spans 14 amino acids. The V end was cut by 0 bases, the J end by 8 bases, with 8 bases between. In DNA form, the CDR3 reads TGTGCCAGCAGCCAAGAGCAGGGCCATTCACCCCTCCACTTT. The encoded protein is CASSQEQGHSPLHF.